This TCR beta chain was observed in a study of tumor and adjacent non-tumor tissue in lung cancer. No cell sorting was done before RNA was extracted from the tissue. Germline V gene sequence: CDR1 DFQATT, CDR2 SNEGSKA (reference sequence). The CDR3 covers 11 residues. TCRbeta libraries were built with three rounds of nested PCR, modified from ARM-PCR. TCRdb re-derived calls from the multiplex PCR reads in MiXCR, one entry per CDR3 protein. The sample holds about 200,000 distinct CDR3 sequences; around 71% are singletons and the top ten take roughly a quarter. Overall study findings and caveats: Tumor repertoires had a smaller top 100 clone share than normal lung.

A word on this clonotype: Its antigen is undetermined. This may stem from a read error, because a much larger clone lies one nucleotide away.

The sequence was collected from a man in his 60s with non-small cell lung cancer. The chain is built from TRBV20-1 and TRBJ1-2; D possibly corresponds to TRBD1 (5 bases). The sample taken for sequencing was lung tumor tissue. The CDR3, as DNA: TGCAGTGTTAGAGTAGGGGATGGCTACACCTTC. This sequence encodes CSVRVGDGYTF.